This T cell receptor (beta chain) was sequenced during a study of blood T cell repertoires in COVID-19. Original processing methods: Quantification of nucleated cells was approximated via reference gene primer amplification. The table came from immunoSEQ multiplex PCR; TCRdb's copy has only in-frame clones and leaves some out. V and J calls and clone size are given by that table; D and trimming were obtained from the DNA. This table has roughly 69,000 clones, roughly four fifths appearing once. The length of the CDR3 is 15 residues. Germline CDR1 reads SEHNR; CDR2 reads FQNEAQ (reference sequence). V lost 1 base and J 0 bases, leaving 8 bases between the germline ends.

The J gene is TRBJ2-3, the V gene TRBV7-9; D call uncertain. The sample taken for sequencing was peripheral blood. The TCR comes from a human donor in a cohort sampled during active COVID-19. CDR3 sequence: CASSLDRTSTDTQYF. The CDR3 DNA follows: TGTGCCAGCAGCTTAGACCGAACTAGCACAGATACGCAGTATTTT.